These T cell receptor beta chains were read from a single sample in a study of a mutant IDH1 vaccine in newly diagnosed glioma. These receptors' antigens are unknown. Only in-frame clones appear in the TCRdb table, and some are missing; sequencing was by immunoSEQ multiplex PCR. The sample carries about 53,000 clones, around 80% recorded once. Specimen: PBMCs, collected from a glioma patient whose treatment included an IDH1 peptide vaccine. These receptor sequences come from a woman aged 40 to 55 with glioma. Some clones in this sample may be carry-over from other donors' samples. Both conserved end residues are part of each CDR3. D genes are given only for firm matches. Expanded clones are given a class, and other clones once, few, many or no size at all.

D gene	V gene	J gene	clone size	CDR3 DNA	CDR3 protein
TRBD2	TRBV29-1	TRBJ2-5	once	TGCAGCGTTGAGGGGGCAGCGGGGGGCGAGACCCAGTACTTC	CSVEGAAGGETQYF
-	TRBV30	TRBJ2-3	-	TGTGCCTGGAATACGGCGAGGGATACGCAGTATTTT	CAWNTARDTQYF
-	TRBV18	TRBJ2-5	-	TGTGCCAGCTCACCGGGTATGGGGGACTCCCAGTACTTC	CASSPGMGDSQYF
TRBD2	TRBV27	TRBJ2-5	-	TGTGCCAGCAGTTTTGCTAGCGGGGGGGCGGGTGAGACCCAGTACTTC	CASSFASGGAGETQYF
-	TRBV6-6	TRBJ1-4	-	TGTGCCAGCGGATGGAAACTGGCAACTAATGAAAAACTGTTTTTT	CASGWKLATNEKLFF
-	TRBV9	TRBJ1-4	-	TGTGCCAGCTCTGGCGTGGGGAATGAAAAACTGTTTTTT	CASSGVGNEKLFF
-	TRBV2	TRBJ2-5	-	TGTGCCAGTTCCGGGACGGACCAAGAGACCCAGTACTTC	CASSGTDQETQYF
TRBD1	TRBV10-3	TRBJ1-5	-	TGTGCCATCGGATTGAGGGCTGACAGGGGAAATCAGCCCCAGCATTTT	CAIGLRADRGNQPQHF
-	TRBV7-9	TRBJ1-3	-	TGTGCCAGCAGCGCACTCCAGGGTCCTGGAAACACCATATATTTT	CASSALQGPGNTIYF
-	TRBV14	TRBJ1-6	-	TGTGCCAGCAGCCTCGGGGGAGGTTCACCCCTCCACTTT	CASSLGGGSPLHF
-	TRBV9	TRBJ1-2	-	TGTGCCAGCAGCGGAGGCAGCTCCCTCTATGGCTACACCTTC	CASSGGSSLYGYTF
-	TRBV19	TRBJ1-5	few	TGTGCCAGTAGTCCTCAGGGACGGGACAATCAGCCCCAGCATTTT	CASSPQGRDNQPQHF
-	TRBV5-1	TRBJ1-1	-	TGCGCCAGCAGCCAGGGGACGTTAGAAGCTTTCTTT	CASSQGTLEAFF
-	TRBV11-2	TRBJ2-7	-	TGTGCCAGCAGCTTAGCACCGACAGTCACCACCTACGAGCAGTACTTC	CASSLAPTVTTYEQYF
TRBD1	TRBV5-4	TRBJ2-3	-	TGTGCCAGCAGACTTTCAGGGGGCATGACAGATACGCAGTATTTT	CASRLSGGMTDTQYF
-	TRBV13	TRBJ1-1	-	TGTGCCAGCAGCATATGGGGGACTTTCGCTGAAGCTTTCTTT	CASSIWGTFAEAFF
-	TRBV27	TRBJ1-2	-	TGTGCCAGCAGTCCATCCCCATTCGGGGGCACGTATGGCTACACCTTC	CASSPSPFGGTYGYTF
-	TRBV4-1	TRBJ1-4	-	TGCGCCAGCAGCCAAGAGGGCCAAGTGGGTGAAAAACTGTTTTTT	CASSQEGQVGEKLFF
-	TRBV6-6	TRBJ1-5	-	TGTGCCAGCAGTTACGGGGGAAGGCGGAATCTTCAGCCCCAGCATTTT	CASSYGGRRNLQPQHF
TRBD2	TRBV7-6	TRBJ2-1	-	TGTGCCAGCAGCTTAGAGAGGACTAGCGGCCGAACCTACAATGAGCAGTTCTTC	CASSLERTSGRTYNEQFF
TRBD1	TRBV6-5	TRBJ1-2	-	TGTGCCAGCAGATCCACCGACAGGGCGTATGGCTACACCTTC	CASRSTDRAYGYTF
TRBD1	TRBV6-1	TRBJ1-4	few	TGTGCCAGCAGTAAGGGACAGCCCGGTGAAAAACTGTTTTTT	CASSKGQPGEKLFF
-	TRBV5-1	TRBJ1-5	-	TGCGCCAGCAGCTTGGGCGGGGTCGAGCCCCAGCATTTT	CASSLGGVEPQHF
TRBD1	TRBV25-1	TRBJ1-4	once	TGTGCCAGCAGTTCCCCAGGGGGCGAAGGAACTAATGAAAAACTGTTTTTT	CASSSPGGEGTNEKLFF
TRBD2	TRBV2	TRBJ2-7	-	TGTGCCAGCGTCCGGGACTACGATTACGAGCAGTACTTC	CASVRDYDYEQYF
-	TRBV9	TRBJ2-2	-	TGTGCCAGCAGCGTAGAAGCGGGGAACACCGGGGAGCTGTTTTTT	CASSVEAGNTGELFF
-	TRBV2	TRBJ2-6	few	TGTGCCAGCAGTAAGGAGAGCTCTGGGGCCAACGTCCTGACTTTC	CASSKESSGANVLTF
-	TRBV6-6	TRBJ1-1	-	TGTGCCAGCAGTTACGGTGGACAGAGTGGGACTGAAGCTTTCTTT	CASSYGGQSGTEAFF
-	TRBV2	TRBJ1-6	few	TGTGCCAGCAGCGGGGCGTCACCCCTCCACTTT	CASSGASPLHF
-	TRBV19	TRBJ2-7	-	TGTGCCAGTAGTCCCGTGCCTGATTCCTACGAGCAGTACTTC	CASSPVPDSYEQYF
-	TRBV19	TRBJ2-6	-	TGTGCCAGTGGAATCTCTGGGGCCAACGTCCTGACTTTC	CASGISGANVLTF
-	TRBV10-3	TRBJ2-1	-	TGTGCCATCAGTGAGTCGGCCAGGCAGAGGTTCTTC	CAISESARQRFF
-	TRBV4-1	TRBJ1-3	-	TGCGCCAGCAGCCAAGATAGGGGAACCGGAAACACCATATATTTT	CASSQDRGTGNTIYF
TRBD2	TRBV7-3	TRBJ2-5	-	TGTGCCACCGGACTAGCGGGGCAAGAGACCCAGTACTTC	CATGLAGQETQYF
-	TRBV18	TRBJ2-2	-	TGTGCCAGCTCACCACCGTGGGGCGGGCTTTCCACAGCGAACACCGGGGAGCTGTTTTTT	CASSPPWGGLSTANTGELFF
-	TRBV9	TRBJ1-2	-	TGTGCCAGCAGCCCCGTCAGTCTCTCCCCCTATGGCTACACCTTC	CASSPVSLSPYGYTF
-	TRBV5-1	TRBJ1-2	-	TGCGCCAGCTCCTCCGGAGGGCCGCTTTCATTTTATGGCTACACCTTC	CASSSGGPLSFYGYTF
-	TRBV5-1	TRBJ1-1	-	TGCGCCAGCAGCTTGAAAGGAAACACTGAAGCTTTCTTT	CASSLKGNTEAFF
-	TRBV7-9	TRBJ1-5	-	TGTGCCAGCAGCTCATCCTCCCCGGGGAATCAGCCCCAGCATTTT	CASSSSSPGNQPQHF
-	TRBV5-1	TRBJ2-6	-	TGCGCCAGCAGCTTCCTTAGCGCTGGGGCCAACGTCCTGACTTTC	CASSFLSAGANVLTF
TRBD1	TRBV19	TRBJ2-1	-	TGTGCCAGTAGTCTCCGGGACAGGGGGCAGTTCTTC	CASSLRDRGQFF
-	TRBV9	TRBJ1-3	-	TGTGCCAGCAGTCCGGGACTGAATTCAGGAAACACCATATATTTT	CASSPGLNSGNTIYF
-	TRBV6-1	TRBJ1-5	few	TGTGCCAGCAGTGGGGGGACCGCTAATCGCAATCAGCCCCAGCATTTT	CASSGGTANRNQPQHF